A selection of T cell receptor beta chains follows, all from one sample in a study of T cell responses to AZD1222 COVID-19 vaccine. Measured with immunoSEQ multiplex PCR; TCRdb has only the in-frame clones, and not every one. Found here are about 110,000 clones, approximately 85% of them singletons; the top ten hold 9.5% to 15%. The input for sequencing was peripheral blood, taken on day 0 of MenACWY control vaccination. The receptor set was obtained from an adult in good health. CDR3s include the opening cysteine and the closing phenylalanine or tryptophan. D genes are given only for firm matches. Not all rows give a size; the values are once, few, many and, for expanded clones, a class.

TRBV28,-,TRBD2,TRBJ2-3,CASSASGGGLDTQYF,TGTGCCAGCAGTGCTAGCGGGGGGGGCTTAGATACGCAGTATTTT
TRBV15,-,-,TRBJ2-7,CATSRDLSSYEQYF,TGTGCCACCAGCAGAGATTTAAGCTCCTACGAGCAGTACTTC
TRBV15,-,TRBD1,TRBJ1-4,CATSSGARGDNEKLFF,TGTGCCACCAGCAGTGGGGCCAGGGGGGATAATGAAAAACTGTTTTTT
TRBV9,-,TRBD2,TRBJ2-7,CASSAGTSGPLNEQYF,TGTGCCAGCAGCGCAGGGACTAGCGGTCCTCTCAACGAGCAGTACTTC
TRBV28,-,TRBD1,TRBJ1-4,CASSFMSEGAGEKLFF,TGTGCCAGCAGTTTTATGTCGGAGGGGGCAGGTGAAAAACTGTTTTTT
TRBV5-8,-,TRBD1,TRBJ2-7,CASSSDRGLYEQYF,TGTGCCAGCAGCTCCGACAGGGGGCTCTACGAGCAGTACTTC
TRBV3-1/TRBV3-2,-,-,TRBJ2-7,CASSQGHGGGEQYF,TGTGCCAGCAGCCAAGGCCACGGAGGGGGCGAGCAGTACTTC
TRBV30,-,-,TRBJ1-2,CASTGQIATNYGYTF,TGTGCCTCGACTGGACAGATTGCTACTAACTATGGCTACACCTTC
TRBV28,once,-,TRBJ1-6,CASSTLSSYNSPLHF,TGTGCCAGCAGCACCTTAAGCTCCTATAATTCACCCCTCCACTTT
TRBV11-2,once,-,TRBJ1-1,CASSASTVNTEAFF,TGTGCCAGCAGCGCCTCGACAGTAAACACTGAAGCTTTCTTT
TRBV19,-,-,TRBJ2-7,CASKLAGAYEQYF,TGTGCCAGTAAATTGGCAGGGGCCTACGAGCAGTACTTC
TRBV2,-,-,TRBJ1-1,CASTQGNTEAFF,TGTGCCAGCACCCAGGGGAACACTGAAGCTTTCTTT
TRBV24-1,-,TRBD1,TRBJ1-2,CATSDPAGGENYGYTF,TGTGCCACCAGTGATCCCGCAGGGGGCGAAAACTATGGCTACACCTTC
TRBV5-1,once,TRBD2,TRBJ2-1,CASSSATSGYSYNEQFF,TGCGCCAGCAGCTCCGCCACTAGCGGGTACTCCTACAATGAGCAGTTCTTC
TRBV5-1,-,TRBD1,TRBJ1-2,CASSSTRDRLLDGYGYTF,TGCGCCAGCAGCTCAACCCGGGACAGGTTGCTGGACGGGTATGGCTACACCTTC
TRBV4-2,-,-,TRBJ2-7,CASSRTAREQYF,TGTGCCAGCAGCCGCACGGCTCGCGAGCAGTACTTC
TRBV4-1,-,-,TRBJ1-4,CASSQVVLREKLFF,TGCGCCAGCAGCCAAGTCGTTCTTCGGGAAAAACTGTTTTTT
TRBV20-1,-,-,TRBJ2-5,CSAPFGGTQYF,TGCAGTGCCCCCTTCGGAGGGACCCAGTACTTC
TRBV7-2,once,-,TRBJ1-2,CASSLARQIYGYTF,TGTGCCAGCAGCTTAGCGCGGCAGATATATGGCTACACCTTC
TRBV13,-,-,TRBJ1-6,CASSLSYEGNSPLHF,TGTGCCAGCAGCCTATCCTATGAGGGGAATTCACCCCTCCACTTT
TRBV5-1,-,-,TRBJ2-5,CASTLQGQQETQYF,TGCGCCAGCACCCTACAGGGACAACAAGAGACCCAGTACTTC
TRBV20-1,-,-,TRBJ2-7,CSASFPEVGSYEQYF,TGCAGTGCTAGTTTTCCCGAGGTAGGATCCTACGAGCAGTACTTC
TRBV18,-,-,TRBJ1-5,CASSTAYSNQPQHF,TGTGCCAGCTCGACGGCGTATAGCAATCAGCCCCAGCATTTT
TRBV30,-,TRBD2,TRBJ2-1,CAWRTSGGLSSYNEQFF,TGTGCCTGGAGGACTAGCGGGGGGCTGAGCTCCTACAATGAGCAGTTCTTC
TRBV9,-,-,TRBJ2-1,CASSPLGEVNEQFF,TGTGCCAGCAGCCCACTAGGGGAGGTAAATGAGCAGTTCTTC
TRBV19,-,-,TRBJ1-4,CASSTPRDHNEKLFF,TGTGCCAGTAGTACCCCTCGGGACCATAATGAAAAACTGTTTTTT
TRBV6-5,-,-,TRBJ1-1,CASSWDTVNTEAFF,TGTGCCAGCAGTTGGGACACCGTGAACACTGAAGCTTTCTTT
TRBV4-3,-,-,TRBJ2-7,CASSQEAAASYEQYF,TGCGCCAGCAGCCAAGAAGCGGCGGCCTCCTACGAGCAGTACTTC
TRBV19,-,-,TRBJ2-1,CASRPTLERNEQFF,TGTGCCAGTAGACCGACACTGGAGCGAAATGAGCAGTTCTTC
TRBV27,-,TRBD2,TRBJ2-5,CASSPLVAGVETQYF,TGTGCCAGCAGTCCCCTTGTAGCGGGAGTGGAGACCCAGTACTTC
TRBV25-1,-,TRBD1,TRBJ2-2,CASSEMQGATGELFF,TGTGCCAGCAGTGAAATGCAGGGGGCGACCGGGGAGCTGTTTTTT
TRBV29-1,few,-,TRBJ2-6,CSVLGASGANVLTF,TGCAGCGTTCTGGGGGCCTCTGGGGCCAACGTCCTGACTTTC
TRBV9,-,-,TRBJ2-1,CASSVGAGLSYNEQFF,TGTGCCAGCAGCGTAGGGGCGGGATTGTCCTACAATGAGCAGTTCTTC
TRBV5-6,-,TRBD1,TRBJ1-4,CASSLVVSGGNEKLFF,TGTGCCAGCAGCTTGGTGGTGTCAGGGGGGAATGAAAAACTGTTTTTT
TRBV5-5,once,-,TRBJ2-7,CASSSRVLREQYF,TGTGCCAGCAGCTCGAGGGTGCTTAGGGAGCAGTACTTC
TRBV6-6,-,TRBD2,TRBJ2-1,CASSPAPGGAGYNEQFF,TGTGCCAGCAGTCCGGCACCCGGGGGGGCCGGTTACAATGAGCAGTTCTTC
TRBV24-1,few,-,TRBJ1-3,CATSEGGPSGNTIYF,TGTGCCACCAGTGAGGGCGGTCCCTCTGGAAACACCATATATTTT
TRBV15,-,-,TRBJ1-3,CATSSGRTTGNTIYF,TGTGCCACCAGCAGTGGTCGGACAACTGGAAACACCATATATTTT
TRBV6-5,-,-,TRBJ1-6,CASKRSSYNSPLHF,TGTGCCAGCAAGCGAAGCTCCTATAATTCACCCCTCCACTTT
TRBV12-3/TRBV12-4,-,-,TRBJ2-3,CASSLGKDTQYF,TGTGCCAGCAGTTTGGGCAAAGATACGCAGTATTTT
TRBV28,-,-,TRBJ2-7,CASSFAPGTDTYEQYF,TGTGCCAGCAGTTTCGCCCCGGGGACGGATACCTACGAGCAGTACTTC